This T cell receptor (beta chain) was retrieved from a study of early T cells in non-severe SARS-CoV-2 infection. Individual cDNA molecules were tagged with unique molecular identifiers. MiXCR, run by TCRdb on the 5' RACE reads, gives a single entry per CDR3 protein. Altogether some 66,000 distinct CDR3 sequences are present, roughly an eighth being singletons, with the ten largest covering approximately 5%. Per the germline V gene, CDR1 is SGHTA and CDR2 is FQGNSA. Trimming stripped 4 bases from V and 4 bases from J, with 11 bases between. The CDR3 extends over 14 amino acids. There are a few counts of this clonotype.

Sequencing used whole blood. The TCR sequence derives from an adult who was a healthcare worker with PCR-confirmed SARS-CoV-2 infection or an uninfected control (not recorded which). V gene TRBV7-2 combines with J gene TRBJ1-3, with a weak D call TRBD1 (6 bases). CDR3 protein: CASSSQGRGNTIYF. The CDR3 DNA sequence: TGTGCCAGCAGCTCACAGGGTCGAGGAAACACCATATATTTT.